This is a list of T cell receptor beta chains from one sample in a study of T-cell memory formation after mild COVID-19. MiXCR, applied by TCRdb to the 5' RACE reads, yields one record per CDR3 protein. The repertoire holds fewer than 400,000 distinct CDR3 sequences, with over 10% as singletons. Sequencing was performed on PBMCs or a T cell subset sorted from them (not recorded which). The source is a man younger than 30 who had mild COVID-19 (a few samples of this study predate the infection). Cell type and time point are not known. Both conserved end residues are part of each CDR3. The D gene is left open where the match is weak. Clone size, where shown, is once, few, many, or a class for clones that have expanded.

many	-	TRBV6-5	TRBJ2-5	TGTGCCAGCAGTTACTCCACTTGGACAGGAGGGCGCCAAGAGACCCAGTACTTC	CASSYSTWTGGRQETQYF
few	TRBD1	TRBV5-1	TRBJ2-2	TGCGCCAGCAGTCCTGGACAGGGGGTTGATGCCGGGGAGCTGTTTTTT	CASSPGQGVDAGELFF
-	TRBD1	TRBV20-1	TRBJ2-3	TGCAGTGCTCAACTACAGGGGCCAGATACGCAGTATTTT	CSAQLQGPDTQYF
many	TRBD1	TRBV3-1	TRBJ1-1	TGTGCCAGCAGCCAGGATTCGGACAGGGACACTGAAGCTTTCTTT	CASSQDSDRDTEAFF
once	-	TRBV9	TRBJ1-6	TGTGCCAGCAGCGTAGAGGGTCAGGGCTATTCACCCCTCCACTTT	CASSVEGQGYSPLHF
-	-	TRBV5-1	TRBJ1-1	TGCGCCAGCAGCTTGGAGTGGCTGAACACTGAAGCTTTCTTT	CASSLEWLNTEAFF
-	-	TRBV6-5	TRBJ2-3	TGTGCCAGCAGTCCTAAAGCTCGGGATACGCAGTATTTT	CASSPKARDTQYF
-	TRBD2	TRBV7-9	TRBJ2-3	TGTGCCAGCAGCGACGAGACTAGCGGGAGGGGAGATACGCAGTATTTT	CASSDETSGRGDTQYF
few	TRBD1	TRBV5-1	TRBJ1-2	TGCGCCAGCGCGCGGGGACAGCGGCCCTCTAACTATGGCTACACCTTC	CASARGQRPSNYGYTF
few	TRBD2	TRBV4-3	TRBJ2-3	TGCGCCAGCAGCCAAGATCCTACTAGCGGGGGCGCCACAGATACGCAGTATTTT	CASSQDPTSGGATDTQYF
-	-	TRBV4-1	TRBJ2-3	TGCGCCAGCAGCCAAGTACTCTTCACAGATACGCAGTATTTT	CASSQVLFTDTQYF
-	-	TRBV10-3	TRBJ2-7	TGTGCCATCAGTGAGTCGAGTACAGAGCAGTACTTC	CAISESSTEQYF
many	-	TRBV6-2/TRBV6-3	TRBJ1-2	TGTGCCAGCTGGACGCTAGCTAACTATGGCTACACCTTC	CASWTLANYGYTF
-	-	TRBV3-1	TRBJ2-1	TGTGCCAGCAGCCAAGGAGGTCTAAAGAGACTGGAGTTCTTC	CASSQGGLKRLEFF
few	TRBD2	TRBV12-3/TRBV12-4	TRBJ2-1	TGTGCCAGCGCGGGGACTATCGGGTTCACTGAGCAGTTCTTC	CASAGTIGFTEQFF
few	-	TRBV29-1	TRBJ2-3	TGCAGCGTTGAGTCGAGCGGGAGCACAGATACGCAGTATTTT	CSVESSGSTDTQYF
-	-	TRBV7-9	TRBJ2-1	TGTGCCAGCAGCCCTACCCCGAGGTACCGATCAAACAATGAGCAGTTCTTC	CASSPTPRYRSNNEQFF
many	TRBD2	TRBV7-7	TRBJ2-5	TGTGCCAGCAGCCCGGGGAGCGGGGGCCAAGAGACCCAGTACTTC	CASSPGSGGQETQYF
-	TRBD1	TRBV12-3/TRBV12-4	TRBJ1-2	TGTGCCAGCAGCCCGCCTGGACAGGGCCGCTATGGCTACACCTTC	CASSPPGQGRYGYTF
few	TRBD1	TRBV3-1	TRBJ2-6	TGTGCCAGCAGCCAAGTACAGGGGGCGTGGGGGGCCAACGTCCTGACTTTC	CASSQVQGAWGANVLTF
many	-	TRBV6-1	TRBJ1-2	TGTGCCAGCACCTCAAGACAGGAAGATTTCTATGGCTACACCTTC	CASTSRQEDFYGYTF
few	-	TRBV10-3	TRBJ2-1	TGTGCCATCAGTGGTCTGGCGGGGCGAAATGAGCAGTTCTTC	CAISGLAGRNEQFF
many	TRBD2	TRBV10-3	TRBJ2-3	TGTGCCATCAGTGACCCCTCTATAGCGGGGGGCACAGATACGCAGTATTTT	CAISDPSIAGGTDTQYF
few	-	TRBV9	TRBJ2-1	TGTGCCAGCAGCGCTAGTAGGCAACGTTTAGCGCCGGTCTACAATGAGCAGTTCTTC	CASSASRQRLAPVYNEQFF
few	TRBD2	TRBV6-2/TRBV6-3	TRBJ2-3	TGTGCCAGCAGTTTCTCCCCGGGGTTAGCGGGGGGACCCAACACAGATACGCAGTATTTT	CASSFSPGLAGGPNTDTQYF
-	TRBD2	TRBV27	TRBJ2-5	TGTGCCAGCTCCCCTACTAGCGGGGTAGAGACCCAGTACTTC	CASSPTSGVETQYF
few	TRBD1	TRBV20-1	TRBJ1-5	TGCAGTGCTAGTACAGGGGGCCATCAGCCCCAGCATTTT	CSASTGGHQPQHF
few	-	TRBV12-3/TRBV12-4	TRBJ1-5	TGTGCCATCGCCCCACTCGATTCCAATCAGCCCCAGCATTTT	CAIAPLDSNQPQHF
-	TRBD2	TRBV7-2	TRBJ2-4	TGTGCCAGCAGCTTCGTAGCGGGGGGGCGAGCCAAAAACATTCAGTACTTC	CASSFVAGGRAKNIQYF
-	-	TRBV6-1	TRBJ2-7	TGTGCCAGCATGCGGCCTGGCTCCTACGAGCAGTACTTC	CASMRPGSYEQYF
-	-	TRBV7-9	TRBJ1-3	TGTGCCAGCAGCCACGGGGTCTCTGGAAACACCATATATTTT	CASSHGVSGNTIYF
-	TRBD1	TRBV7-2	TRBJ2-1	TGTGCCACGCGTGAGGACAGGGTGCCAAATGAGCAGTTCTTC	CATREDRVPNEQFF
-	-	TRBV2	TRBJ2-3	TGTGCCAGCAGTGAGGAGCAGGGGTTATCAGATACTCAGTATTTT	CASSEEQGLSDTQYF
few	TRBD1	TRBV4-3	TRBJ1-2	TGCGCCAGCAGCCACGACCGGGACAGGGGCTTCTACGGCTACACCTTC	CASSHDRDRGFYGYTF
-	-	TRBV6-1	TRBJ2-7	TGTGCCAGCAGTGAACAGGGGGGGAGCGACGAGCAGTACTTC	CASSEQGGSDEQYF
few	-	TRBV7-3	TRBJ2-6	TGTGCCAGCAGCTTAAGACCGCGGGGGCTTGGGGCCAACGTCCTGACTTTC	CASSLRPRGLGANVLTF
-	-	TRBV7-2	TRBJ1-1	TGTGCCAGCAGCTTTTGGGGACCCCGGGGGACTGAAGCTTTCTTT	CASSFWGPRGTEAFF
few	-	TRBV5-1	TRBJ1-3	TGCGCCAGCAGCTCGGGACGGAGCTCTGGAAACACCATATATTTT	CASSSGRSSGNTIYF
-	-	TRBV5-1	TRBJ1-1	TGCGCCAGCAGCTCAAGACGGCTGGGCTTGCGGAACACTGAAGCTTTCTTT	CASSSRRLGLRNTEAFF
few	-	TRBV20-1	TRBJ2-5	TGCAGTGCTATGCGCGGACTCATTTCGGAGACCCAGTACTTC	CSAMRGLISETQYF
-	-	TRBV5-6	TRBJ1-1	TGTGCCAGCAGCTTGTTCGGCGGGGCTTTCTTT	CASSLFGGAFF
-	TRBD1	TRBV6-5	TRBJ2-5	TGTGCCAGCAGTTTGAGATACCGGGACAGGGCAACGGAGACCCAGTACTTC	CASSLRYRDRATETQYF